This T cell receptor beta chain was identified during a study of blood T cell repertoires in COVID-19. About the research overall: PBMCs, B-cell-depleted T cells, or T cells provided the cDNA or gDNA that made up the material.

There are a few counts of this clone. Trimming took off 3 bases at V and 2 bases at J, with 12 bases between the two ends. CDR1 and CDR2 (germline): SGHRS, YFSETQ. This CDR3 contains 15 residues. Sequenced by immunoSEQ multiplex PCR; TCRdb stores in-frame clones only, minus some. Of around 180,000 clones in the sample, 86% were seen once. Sequencing was performed on peripheral blood. V gene TRBV5-1 combines with J gene TRBJ2-1; possible D gene TRBD2, 6 bases. The sequence was collected from a man between 65 and 79 years old with active or convalescent COVID-19. This CDR3 reads CASSWGLGPYNEQFF. The CDR3, as DNA: TGCGCCAGCAGCTGGGGACTGGGGCCCTACAATGAGCAGTTCTTC.